This entry concerns a single T cell receptor beta chain. Its antigen is undetermined. These data are taken from a study of cytomegalovirus exposure and HLA in healthy donors. The overall study: In a later analysis, the 130 or so validation repertoires were reported to have used the same platform as the approximately 690 first-cohort repertoires. Study findings and constraints: The classifier, whose performance was assessed in both the original and validation cohorts, reportedly diagnosed cytomegalovirus status with high specificity and sensitivity. Among TCR sequences, most were rare, though some public TCRs appeared in many donors.

J lost 7 bases, V lost 6 bases, and 23 bases had no gene match. The CDR3 totals 19 residues. Germline CDR1 reads ENHRY; CDR2 reads SYGVKD. TCRdb keeps only in-frame clones here, not all; method: immunoSEQ multiplex PCR. The sample has more than 150,000 clones; 84% are singletons. The V gene is TRBV10-3, the J gene TRBJ2-1; TRBD2 matches 8 bases. The sequence was collected from a man aged 18 to 29 in good health and CMV-seropositive. The source material was PBMCs. The CDR3 region is CAIRSRGRSGKSMGNEQFF. CDR3 nucleotide sequence: TGTGCCATCAGATCACGCGGGAGGAGCGGGAAATCGATGGGGAATGAGCAGTTCTTC.